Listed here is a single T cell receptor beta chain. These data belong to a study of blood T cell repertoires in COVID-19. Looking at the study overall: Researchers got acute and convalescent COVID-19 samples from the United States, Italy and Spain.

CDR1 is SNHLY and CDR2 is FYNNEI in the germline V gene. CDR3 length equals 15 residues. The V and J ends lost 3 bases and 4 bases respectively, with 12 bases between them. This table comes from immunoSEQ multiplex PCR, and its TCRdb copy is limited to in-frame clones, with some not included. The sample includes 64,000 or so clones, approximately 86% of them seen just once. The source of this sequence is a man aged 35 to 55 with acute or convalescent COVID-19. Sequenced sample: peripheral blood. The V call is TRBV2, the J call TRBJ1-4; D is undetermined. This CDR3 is CASSDMVRVNEKLFF. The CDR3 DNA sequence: TGTGCCAGCAGTGATATGGTCCGGGTTAATGAAAAACTGTTTTTT.